The 28 T cell receptor beta chains given below trace back to one sample, sequenced in a study of blood T cell repertoires in COVID-19. The data were produced by immunoSEQ multiplex PCR, yet TCRdb's version contains in-frame clones alone and is incomplete. The sample carries 270,000 or so clones, roughly 87% recorded once. Sequences were obtained from peripheral blood. These receptors were taken from a human donor in a cohort sampled during active COVID-19.

The V call is TRBV12-3 or TRBV12-4, the J call TRBJ2-1; TRBD2 matches at 7 bases. The CDR3 consists of 13 residues. CDR3 sequence reads: CHSGPLQYNEQFF. The CDR3 DNA reads TGTCATAGCGGGCCTTTGCAATACAATGAGCAGTTCTTC.

The V call is TRBV11-3, the J call TRBJ2-3, with a tentative D call TRBD2 (6 bases). CDR1 is SGHNT, CDR2 YENEEA, per germline. Trimming left V 4 bases short and J 2 bases short, with 10 bases between. The CDR3 consists of 14 residues. For the CDR3, the DNA is TGTGCCAGCAGCTCGGGACTTCCCACAGATACGCAGTATTTT. Protein sequence: CASSSGLPTDTQYF.

The rearrangement joins TRBV4-3 to TRBJ2-1; 12 nucleotides agree with TRBD2. V was pared by 4 bases and J by 9 bases, with 7 bases of the junction left unmatched. Looked up from germline, CDR1 is LGHNA and CDR2 is YSLEER. This CDR3 comprises 15 residues. CDR3 DNA sequence: TGCGCCAGCAGCCCCCGACTAGCGGGAGAGGGTGAGCAGTTCTTC. Translating it yields CASSPRLAGEGEQFF.

This clone was picked up a small number of times. V and J are TRBV7-2 and TRBJ1-2; 10 nucleotides line up with TRBD1. Trimming at V came to 1 base and at J to 3 bases, leaving 8 bases not matched to a gene. This CDR3 comprises 17 residues. Germline values: CDR1 SGHTA, CDR2 FQGNSA. The CDR3 sequence: CASSLVPTGGSDYGYTF. The CDR3 nucleotides are TGTGCCAGCAGCTTAGTCCCGACAGGGGGCAGCGACTATGGCTACACCTTC.

V and J are TRBV5-8 and TRBJ2-1, with D uncertain. V lost 0 bases to trimming and J lost 0 bases, with 7 bases between them. The CDR3 extends over 15 amino acids. Per the germline V gene, CDR1 is SGHTS and CDR2 is YDEGEE. CDR3 loop: CASSLAGSSYNEQFF. The CDR3 bases are TGTGCCAGCAGCTTGGCTGGCAGCTCCTACAATGAGCAGTTCTTC.

CDR3: CASSLRGGSSNQPQHF. The CDR3 DNA follows: TGTGCCAGCAGCTTAAGGGGGGGGAGTAGCAATCAGCCCCAGCATTTT. V gene TRBV7-6 combines with J gene TRBJ1-5, with D possibly being TRBD1 (6 bases). The germline gives CDR1 SGHVS, CDR2 FNYEAQ. The CDR3 runs to 16 residues. V was trimmed by 2 bases and J by 0 bases, leaving 11 bases between them.

V gene TRBV12-3 or TRBV12-4 combines with J gene TRBJ1-1, with D possibly being TRBD1 (6 bases). With 4 bases removed from V and 7 bases from J, the gap between germline ends came to 10 bases. CDR3 size: 12 residues. CDR3 coding DNA: TGTGCCAGCAGTTATGGACAGTTTGAAGCTTTCTTT. This translates into CASSYGQFEAFF.

This chain links TRBV18 with TRBJ1-1; 9 bases agree with TRBD1. Per germline, CDR1 KGHSH and CDR2 LQKENI. J lost 3 bases, V lost 3 bases, and 5 bases had no gene match. The CDR3 is 15 amino acids. The CDR3 DNA reads TGTGCCAGCTCACCGACCGGGACAGGGTACACTGAAGCTTTCTTT. As protein: CASSPTGTGYTEAFF.

The chain couples TRBV6-5 to TRBJ2-2; D may be TRBD1 (5 bases). The CDR3 length is 11 residues. V was clipped by 6 bases and J by 13 bases, with 12 bases between them. Germline V lookup: CDR1 MNHEY, CDR2 SVGAGI. This chain's CDR3 is CASRRSGMLFF. CDR3 DNA sequence: TGTGCCAGCAGGCGCTCAGGGATGCTGTTTTTT.

This chain links TRBV4-1 with TRBJ2-5, with D tentatively TRBD1 (6 bases). Germline CDR1 reads MGHRA; CDR2 reads YSYEKL. Trimming stripped 0 bases from V and 3 bases from J, with 11 bases between. The CDR3 is made up of 15 amino acids. The CDR3 here is CASSQDWGQKETQYF. In DNA, the CDR3 is TGCGCCAGCAGCCAAGATTGGGGGCAAAAAGAGACCCAGTACTTC.

This clone was observed a single time. Other nucleotide sequences in the sample specify the same CDR3. This chain connects TRBV12-3 or TRBV12-4 to TRBJ1-1; D uncertain. Trimming shortened V by 4 bases and J by 1 base, and 7 bases separated the two germline ends. This CDR3 has 13 residues. The CDR3 coding sequence is TGTGCCAGCAGTTACCGGGAGAACACTGAAGCTTTCTTT. Amino acid sequence: CASSYRENTEAFF.

The chain has TRBV9 and TRBJ1-1, with 7 nucleotides matching TRBD1. With 4 bases clipped from V and 5 bases from J, the junction kept 11 bases outside the gene matches. The germline CDR1 and CDR2 sequences are SGDLS and YYNGEE. The CDR3 has 15 residues. The CDR3 sequence: CASSKEDRVGTEAFF. The CDR3 DNA sequence: TGTGCCAGCAGCAAAGAAGACAGGGTGGGGACTGAAGCTTTCTTT. Together with reference TRBV9 and TRBJ1-1, the CDR3 gives the full variable domain: DSGVTQTPKHLITATGQRVTLRCSPRSGDLSVYWYQQSLDQGLQFLIQYYNGEERAKGNILERFSAQQFPDLHSELNLSSLELGDSALYFCASSKEDRVGTEAFFGQGTRLTVV.

The V gene is TRBV30, the J gene TRBJ2-1; D gene unclear. With 4 bases removed from V and 6 bases from J, the gap between germline ends came to 10 bases. Germline V gene data show CDR1 as GTSNPN and CDR2 as SVGIG (reference sequence). There are 12 residues in the CDR3. CDR3: CAWTTVINEQFF. The DNA for the CDR3 is TGTGCCTGGACTACGGTAATCAATGAGCAGTTCTTC.

V is TRBV6-2 or TRBV6-3 and J is TRBJ2-7; weak D call: TRBD2 (6 bases). In germline, CDR1 is MNHEY, CDR2 SVGEGT. The CDR3 loop spans 16 amino acids. V was cut by 5 bases and J by 3 bases, with 20 bases left in between. CDR3 DNA: TGTGCCAGCAGTCCGTGGAGGGCTGACCTCTTCTACGAGCAGTACTTC. It is translated as CASSPWRADLFYEQYF.

This chain links TRBV27 with TRBJ2-7; 7 nucleotides line up with TRBD2. This CDR3 spans 13 amino acids. V shed 4 bases, J shed 6 bases, and the junction held 6 bases outside the gene matches. CDR1 and CDR2 (germline): MNHEY, SMNVEV (reference sequence). The CDR3 DNA reads TGTGCCAGCAGTTCTCGACTAGCCGGCGAGCAGTACTTC. Protein: CASSSRLAGEQYF.

This clone appeared many times. The chain is built from TRBV11-3 and TRBJ2-5; D gene uncertain. The CDR3 contains 19 residues. V shed 4 bases and J shed 0 bases, with 24 bases lying between them. Germline CDR1 SGHNT, CDR2 YENEEA. The CDR3 coding sequence is TGTGCCAGCAGCTCTTTTCTCGTCAGGCTATGTGGGCACCAAGAGACCCAGTACTTC. Its translation: CASSSFLVRLCGHQETQYF.

This sequence joins TRBV6-1 and TRBJ1-1, with no clear D. The V gene lost 0 bases and the J gene lost 5 bases, with 13 bases spanning the gap. Germline loops: CDR1 MNHNS, CDR2 SASEGT. This CDR3 contains 15 residues. In DNA form, the CDR3 reads TGTGCCAGCAGTGAAGCTAAGGGCTGGGAGACTGAAGCTTTCTTT. Protein: CASSEAKGWETEAFF.

This chain connects TRBV7-9 to TRBJ1-2, with TRBD1 matching 11 bases. The CDR3 covers 17 residues. Germline CDR1 SEHNR, CDR2 FQNEAQ (reference sequence). J was trimmed by 2 bases and V by 4 bases; bases with no gene match: 9. This chain's CDR3 is CASSSVRDRGVNYGYTF. Here the CDR3 DNA reads TGTGCCAGCAGCTCGGTCCGGGACAGGGGGGTCAACTATGGCTACACCTTC.

This clone appeared a single time. This chain links TRBV7-9 with TRBJ2-1, with TRBD2 matching 11 bases. Germline values: CDR1 SEHNR, CDR2 FQNEAQ (reference sequence). The CDR3 is 16 amino acids. The junction had 9 bases not matched to a gene; V was cut back by 1 base and J by 10 bases. The DNA of the CDR3 is TGTGCCAGCAGCTTAGGCCCTAGCGGGGGGCTTGGAGAGCAGTTCTTC. This gives the protein CASSLGPSGGLGEQFF.

The chain combines TRBV29-1 with TRBJ2-1, with TRBD2 matching over 9 bases. Trimming cost V 5 bases and J 3 bases; bases outside gene matches: 2. CDR1 and CDR2 from the germline V gene are SQVTM and ANQGSEA. The CDR3 extends over 13 amino acids. The CDR3 protein is CSVSSGNYNEQFF. The DNA of the CDR3 is TGCAGCGTTTCTAGCGGGAACTACAATGAGCAGTTCTTC.

The count of this clone is one. V and J are TRBV2 and TRBJ1-4; maybe TRBD1 (6 bases). The CDR3 length is 13 residues. Germline V lookup: CDR1 SNHLY, CDR2 FYNNEI. V was trimmed by 8 bases and J by 5 bases, leaving 12 bases between them. Here the CDR3 reads CASRTAANEKLFF. CDR3 DNA: TGTGCCAGCCGGACAGCCGCGAATGAAAAACTGTTTTTT.

The V and J genes are TRBV2 and TRBJ2-5; 12 nucleotides agree with TRBD2. V shed 4 bases and J 4 bases; nucleotides not matched to a gene: 13. From germline, CDR1 is SNHLY and CDR2 FYNNEI. The CDR3 is 18 amino acids. CDR3 bases: TGTGCCAGCAGTGCAGGACTAGCGGGAATTCTAGGAGGAGAGACCCAGTACTTC. It yields the protein CASSAGLAGILGGETQYF.

The rearrangement uses TRBV6-5 and TRBJ1-1, with D possibly being TRBD1 (5 bases). Trimming cost V 6 bases and J 1 base, with 12 bases left between them. CDR3 size: 14 residues. Germline V gene sequence: CDR1 MNHEY, CDR2 SVGAGI. The CDR3: CASSPGRANTEAFF. CDR3 sequence (DNA): TGTGCCAGCAGCCCAGGGAGGGCGAACACTGAAGCTTTCTTT.

Note on this clone: Other DNA variants within this sample encode the same CDR3. The rearrangement uses TRBV3-1 (or the pseudogene TRBV3-2) and TRBJ1-2, with 10 bases identical to TRBD1. V shed 3 bases and J 8 bases; nucleotides not matched to a gene: 3. CDR1 and CDR2 (germline): LGHDT, YNNKEL (reference sequence). The CDR3 extends over 13 amino acids. CDR3 in amino acids: CASSQGQGFGYTF. The CDR3 coding sequence is TGTGCCAGCAGCCAGGGACAGGGGTTCGGCTACACCTTC.

This clone was observed a single time. The chain joins TRBV5-4 to TRBJ2-4, with 8 bases aligning to TRBD2. Looked up from germline, CDR1 is SGHNT and CDR2 is YYREEE (reference sequence). The CDR3 is 14 residues long. Germline trimming cut 4 bases from V and 7 bases from J; bases unmatched to any gene: 7. CDR3 amino acids: CASSPAGDQNIQYF. Written as DNA, the CDR3 is TGTGCCAGCAGCCCAGCGGGAGATCAGAACATTCAGTACTTC.

This chain connects TRBV9 to TRBJ2-7, with 8 bases matching TRBD1. Germline loops: CDR1 SGDLS, CDR2 YYNGEE. After removal of 0 bases from V and 3 bases from J, the junction contained 5 bases not matched to a gene. The CDR3 runs 15 residues. The CDR3 bases are TGTGCCAGCAGCGTAGGGCAGGGGGCTTACTACGAGCAGTACTTC. Its protein product is CASSVGQGAYYEQYF.

Ten or more counts support this clone. This rearrangement joins TRBV3-1 (or the pseudogene TRBV3-2) to TRBJ2-5; possible D gene TRBD1, 5 bases. V was trimmed by 1 base and J by 8 bases, leaving 17 bases between them. From germline, CDR1 is LGHDT and CDR2 YNNKEL (reference sequence). This CDR3 spans 15 amino acids. This chain's CDR3 is CASSQGGATKSTQYF. The CDR3 bases are TGTGCCAGCAGCCAAGGGGGCGCCACTAAGAGTACCCAGTACTTC.

The chain combines TRBV4-3 with TRBJ2-2; possibly TRBD1 for D (6 bases). Germline V CDR1 and CDR2: LGHNA, YSLEER. The CDR3 contains 18 residues. Trimming took off 4 bases at V and 2 bases at J, with 20 bases between the two ends. CDR3 sequence: CASSRNGAGVENTGELFF. CDR3 nucleotides: TGCGCCAGCAGCCGGAATGGGGCAGGGGTCGAAAACACCGGGGAGCTGTTTTTT.